This entry lists 3 T cell receptor beta chains sequenced from one sample in a study of blood T cell repertoires in COVID-19. Only in-frame clones appear in the TCRdb table, and some are missing; sequencing was by immunoSEQ multiplex PCR. The sample holds 240,000 or so clones; 86% are singletons and the top ten take more than 2%. The sample comprised PBMCs or T cells enriched from blood (not recorded which). These receptors all come from a woman aged 50 to 60 who had recovered from COVID-19.

The CDR3 coding sequence is TGTGCCAGTAGTATGGGACTAGCGTTTCGAGATACGCAGTATTTT. This encodes CASSMGLAFRDTQYF. This rearrangement joins TRBV19 to TRBJ2-3; TRBD2 agrees at 10 bases. J gave up 5 bases and V 3 bases, and 5 bases lay outside the gene matches. This CDR3 spans 15 amino acids. Germline V gives CDR1 LNHDA, CDR2 SQIVND (reference sequence).

The chain links TRBV6-2 or TRBV6-3 to TRBJ1-3; unclear D gene. The CDR3 length is 17 residues. Per germline, CDR1 MNHEY and CDR2 SVGEGT. The ends were cut back, 5 bases at V and 0 bases at J, with 17 bases in the middle. The CDR3 nucleotides read TGTGCCAGCAGTGATATTCCCTCCCTGAGCTCTGGAAACACCATATATTTT. Translated: CASSDIPSLSSGNTIYF.

This rearrangement joins TRBV13 to TRBJ1-6; D is uncertain. V was cut by 4 bases and J by 10 bases, with 23 bases left in between. The CDR3 sequence is 17 residues long. The V gene's germline CDR1 is PRHDT and CDR2 FYEKMQ (reference sequence). For the CDR3, the DNA is TGTGCCAGCAGCTCCACCCCCGGGGTTGGAGCCGGCTCACCCCTCCACTTT. Protein product: CASSSTPGVGAGSPLHF.